This TCR beta chain appears in the sequencing data of a study of vaccination and CD4 T cells after COVID-19. Study-level background: Comprising six males and four females, the convalescent participants counted two Hispanic individuals among them. A CEFX pool, an HIV-1 Nef pool, or no peptide went to control cultures. General study results and limits: The authors studied relatively few convalescent patients and analyzed no early post-infection timepoints.

Details on this clonotype: Its antigen is still unknown.

Noted treatment: roughly 11-day PBMC culture with coronavirus spike peptide pools or control peptides (ViraFEST assay). Trimming cost V 5 bases and J 8 bases; bases outside gene matches: 13. This CDR3 spans 16 amino acids. In germline, CDR1 is SGHVS, CDR2 FNYEAQ. The Oncomine TCR Beta short-read assay sequenced DNA from cultured CD4+ T cells. The template was genomic DNA from cultured CD4+ T cells. MiXCR was run by TCRdb on the PCR reads, yielding one entry per CDR3 protein. The repertoire holds 2,000 to 3,000 distinct CDR3 sequences, with 26% as singletons. The chain links TRBV7-6 to TRBJ2-3, with 10 positions matching TRBD2. The sample consisted of CD4+ T cells from blood, cultured in vitro, taken after SARS-CoV-2 vaccination. The TCR was taken from a human donor who had recovered from COVID-19. The DNA for the CDR3 is TGTGCCAGCAGCGCAGCCTCCGGGACTAGCGCGGGTACGCAGTATTTT. Protein: CASSAASGTSAGTQYF.